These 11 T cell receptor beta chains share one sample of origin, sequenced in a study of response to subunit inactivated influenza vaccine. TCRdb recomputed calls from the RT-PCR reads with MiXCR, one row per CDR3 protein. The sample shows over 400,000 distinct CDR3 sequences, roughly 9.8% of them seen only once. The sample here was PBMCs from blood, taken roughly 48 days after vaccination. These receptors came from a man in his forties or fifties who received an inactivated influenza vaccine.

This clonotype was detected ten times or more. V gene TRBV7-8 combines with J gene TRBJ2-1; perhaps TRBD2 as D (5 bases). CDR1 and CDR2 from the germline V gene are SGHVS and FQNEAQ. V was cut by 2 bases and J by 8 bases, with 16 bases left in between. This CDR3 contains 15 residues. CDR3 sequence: CASSLSRPAADEQFF. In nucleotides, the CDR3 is TGTGCCAGCAGCTTATCCCGGCCAGCAGCGGATGAGCAGTTCTTC.

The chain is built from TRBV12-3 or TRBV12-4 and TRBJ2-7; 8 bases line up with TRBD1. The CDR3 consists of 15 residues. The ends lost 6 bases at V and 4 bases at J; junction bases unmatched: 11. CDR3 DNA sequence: TGTGCCAGCAGACAAGGACAGGGCCCTGGGTACGAGCAGTACTTC. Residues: CASRQGQGPGYEQYF.

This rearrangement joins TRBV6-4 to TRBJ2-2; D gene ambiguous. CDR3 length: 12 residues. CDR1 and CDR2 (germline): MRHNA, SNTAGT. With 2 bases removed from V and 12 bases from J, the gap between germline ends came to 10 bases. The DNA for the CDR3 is TGTGCCAGCAGTGACCGGGTTTGGAAGCTGTTTTTT. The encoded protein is CASSDRVWKLFF.

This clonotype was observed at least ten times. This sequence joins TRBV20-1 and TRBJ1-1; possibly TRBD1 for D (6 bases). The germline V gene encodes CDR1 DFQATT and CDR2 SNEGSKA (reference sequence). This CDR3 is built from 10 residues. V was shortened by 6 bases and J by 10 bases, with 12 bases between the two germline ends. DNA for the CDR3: TGCAGTGCCACCGGCAGGGGAGCTTTCTTT. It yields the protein CSATGRGAFF.

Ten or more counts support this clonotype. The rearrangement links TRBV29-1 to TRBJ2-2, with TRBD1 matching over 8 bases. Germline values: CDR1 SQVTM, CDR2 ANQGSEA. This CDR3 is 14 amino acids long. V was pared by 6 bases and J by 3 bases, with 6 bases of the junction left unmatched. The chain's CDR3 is CSVRTGSDTGELFF. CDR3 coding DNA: TGCAGCGTAAGGACAGGGTCGGACACCGGGGAGCTGTTTTTT.

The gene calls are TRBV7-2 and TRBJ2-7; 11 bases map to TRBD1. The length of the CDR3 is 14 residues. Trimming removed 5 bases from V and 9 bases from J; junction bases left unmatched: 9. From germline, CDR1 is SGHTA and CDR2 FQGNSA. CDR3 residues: CASSKDRGLWVQYF. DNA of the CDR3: TGTGCCAGCAGCAAGGACAGGGGGCTCTGGGTGCAGTACTTC.

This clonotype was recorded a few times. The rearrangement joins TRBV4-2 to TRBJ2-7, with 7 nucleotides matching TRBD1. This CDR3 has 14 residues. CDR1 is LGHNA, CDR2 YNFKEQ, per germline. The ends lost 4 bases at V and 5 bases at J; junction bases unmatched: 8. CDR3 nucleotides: TGTGCCAGCAGCCCCCAGGGGACAGTCGACGAGCAGTACTTC. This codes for CASSPQGTVDEQYF.

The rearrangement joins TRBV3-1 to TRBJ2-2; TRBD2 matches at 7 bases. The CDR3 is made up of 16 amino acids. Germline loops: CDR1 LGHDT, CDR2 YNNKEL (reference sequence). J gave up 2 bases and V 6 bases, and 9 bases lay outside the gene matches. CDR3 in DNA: TGTGCCAGCAGGGCTTTAGGCGGGAGAAACACCGGGGAGCTGTTTTTT. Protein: CASRALGGRNTGELFF.

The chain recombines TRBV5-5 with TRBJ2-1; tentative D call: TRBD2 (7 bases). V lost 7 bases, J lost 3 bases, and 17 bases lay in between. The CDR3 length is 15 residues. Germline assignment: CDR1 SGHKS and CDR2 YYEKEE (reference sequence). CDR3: CASLRGGQGYNEQFF. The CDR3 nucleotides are TGTGCCAGCCTGAGGGGGGGCCAGGGCTACAATGAGCAGTTCTTC.

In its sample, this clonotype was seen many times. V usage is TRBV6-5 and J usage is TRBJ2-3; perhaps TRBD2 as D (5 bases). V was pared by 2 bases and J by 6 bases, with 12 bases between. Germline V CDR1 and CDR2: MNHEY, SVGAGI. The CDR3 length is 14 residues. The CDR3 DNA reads TGTGCCAGCAGTTACGGAGGAGACCGGGATACGCAGTATTTT. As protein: CASSYGGDRDTQYF.

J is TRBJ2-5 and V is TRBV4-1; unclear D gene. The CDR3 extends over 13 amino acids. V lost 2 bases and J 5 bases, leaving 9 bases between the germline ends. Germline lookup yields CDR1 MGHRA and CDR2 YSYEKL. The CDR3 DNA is TGCGCCAGCAGCCAATTGATCTGGGAGACCCAGTACTTC. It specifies CASSQLIWETQYF.